What follows are 26 T cell receptor beta chains derived from one specimen sequenced in a study of OX40 agonist ivuxolimab in advanced cancers. Measured with immunoSEQ multiplex PCR; TCRdb has only the in-frame clones, and not every one. The table lists about 48,000 clones, approximately 86% of them singletons. The sequencing here drew on CD4+ or CD8+ T cells sorted from blood, taken in a trial of the OX40 agonist ivuxolimab. The source is an adult with an advanced solid tumor such as melanoma, head and neck, liver or kidney cancer.

This clone was seen more than once but under ten times. This sequence joins TRBV18 and TRBJ2-5, with 9 bases matching TRBD2. Germline values: CDR1 KGHSH, CDR2 LQKENI. The V gene end was trimmed by 0 bases and the J gene end by 1 base; junction bases not matched to a gene: 0. This CDR3 is 15 amino acids long. CDR3 nucleotides: TGTGCCAGCTCACCACCACTAGCGGGCCAAGAGACCCAGTACTTC. Its translation: CASSPPLAGQETQYF.

This clone was found once. The chain joins TRBV7-2 to TRBJ1-1; perhaps TRBD1 as D (6 bases). CDR3 length: 16 residues. Germline CDR1 SGHTA, CDR2 FQGNSA. Trimming pared 4 bases from V and 3 bases from J, leaving 18 bases between. Written as DNA, the CDR3 is TGTGCCAGCAGCTCCAGGCAAAGGGGGTCGGACACTGAAGCTTTCTTT. This sequence encodes CASSSRQRGSDTEAFF. The entire variable domain, with the rest obtained from reference TRBV7-2 and TRBJ1-1, is as follows: GAGVSQSPSNKVTEKGKDVELRCDPISGHTALYWYRQSLGQGLEFLIYFQGNSAPDKSGLPSDRFSAERTGGSVSTLTIQRTQQEDSAVYLCASSSRQRGSDTEAFFGQGTRLTVV.

The chain has TRBV4-2 and TRBJ2-1, with a weak D call TRBD2 (6 bases). The germline V gene encodes CDR1 LGHNA and CDR2 YNFKEQ. The CDR3 covers 15 residues. V was shortened by 0 bases and J by 7 bases, with 13 bases between the two germline ends. The CDR3 loop is CASSQEGAGRNEQFF. The CDR3 DNA follows: TGTGCCAGCAGCCAAGAAGGGGCGGGGAGGAATGAGCAGTTCTTC.

This clone was counted a few times. This chain joins TRBV19 and TRBJ1-2; 7 bases are shared with TRBD1. V was clipped by 5 bases and J by 3 bases; unmatched bases: 9. This CDR3 comprises 15 residues. Germline lookup yields CDR1 LNHDA and CDR2 SQIVND (reference sequence). The CDR3, as DNA: TGTGCCAGTAGTGGAAAGACAGGGCTTGACTATGGCTACACCTTC. Translated: CASSGKTGLDYGYTF.

The chain joins TRBV29-1 to TRBJ2-1; 7 nucleotides match TRBD2. V lost 5 bases, J lost 7 bases, and 11 bases stayed unmatched. CDR3 length equals 14 residues. CDR1 is SQVTM, CDR2 ANQGSEA, per germline. The CDR3 sequence: CSVWAAGPTNEQFF. Written as DNA, the CDR3 is TGCAGCGTTTGGGCAGCGGGACCTACAAATGAGCAGTTCTTC.

This clone was picked up one time. The chain recombines TRBV5-1 with TRBJ2-2; D might be TRBD1 (6 bases). The CDR3 loop spans 14 amino acids. The germline gives CDR1 SGHRS, CDR2 YFSETQ. Trimming cost V 4 bases and J 3 bases, with 10 bases left between them. CDR3 amino acids: CASSAGVYTGELFF. CDR3 sequence (DNA): TGCGCCAGCAGCGCAGGGGTGTACACCGGGGAGCTGTTTTTT.

This chain connects TRBV4-1 to TRBJ1-2; 8 nucleotides agree with TRBD1. V was pared by 0 bases and J by 7 bases, with 13 bases of the junction left unmatched. This CDR3 contains 17 residues. CDR1 MGHRA and CDR2 YSYEKL come from the germline V gene. CDR3 DNA: TGCGCCAGCAGCCAAGATGCTGATCGACAGGGGCGTAGTGGCTACACCTTC. Amino acid sequence: CASSQDADRQGRSGYTF.

This chain connects TRBV1 to TRBJ2-5. TRBV1 is reported as a pseudogene. CDR3 size: 17 residues. The CDR3 DNA follows: TGCACCAGCAGCCAACCCCGATGCCATTTCGCCGAAGAGACCCAGTACTTC. The encoded protein is CTSSQPRCHFAEETQYF.

The V call is TRBV15, the J call TRBJ2-7, with a possible D match to TRBD1 (5 bases). Germline V lookup: CDR1 LNHNV, CDR2 YYDKDF (reference sequence). The V end was cut by 5 bases, the J end by 3 bases, with 20 bases between. CDR3 length: 16 amino acids. In nucleotides, the CDR3 is TGTGCCACCAGCTCAAGTGGCACAGGAAAGGACTACGAGCAGTACTTC. Encoded protein: CATSSSGTGKDYEQYF.

Note on this clone: Other DNA sequences from this sample encode an identical CDR3 as well. The V gene is TRBV18, the J gene TRBJ2-1; D is undetermined. The CDR3 covers 13 residues. Trimming removed 6 bases from V and 4 bases from J, with 10 bases in between. Germline V gene lookup returns CDR1 KGHSH and CDR2 LQKENI. CDR3 sequence (DNA): TGTGCCAGCTCGTTAGGACCATACAATGAGCAGTTCTTC. Translated, it gives CASSLGPYNEQFF.

The chain combines TRBV7-6 with TRBJ1-2; TRBD1 agrees at 9 bases. There are 17 residues in the CDR3. CDR1 is SGHVS and CDR2 is FNYEAQ in the germline V gene. The junction had 12 bases not matched to a gene; V was cut back by 5 bases and J by 2 bases. Here the CDR3 DNA reads TGTGCCAGCAGCACGCATAATTGGGGGACAGGGAACTATGGCTACACCTTC. Translation gives CASSTHNWGTGNYGYTF.

V is TRBV18 and J is TRBJ1-1, with D perhaps TRBD1 (6 bases). From germline, CDR1 is KGHSH and CDR2 LQKENI. CDR3 length: 12 amino acids. Trimming removed 5 bases at V and 11 bases at J, with 15 bases between. The CDR3 sequence is CASSREGGPAFF. The DNA for the CDR3 is TGTGCCAGCTCAAGGGAGGGGGGGCCGGCTTTCTTT.

This clone appeared once. The chain carries TRBV6-1 and TRBJ2-2; D unresolved. The V and J ends lost 6 bases and 2 bases respectively, with 13 bases between them. The germline V gene has CDR1 MNHNS and CDR2 SASEGT. The CDR3 has 15 amino acids. In DNA, the CDR3 is TGTGCCAGCAGGTACGGCGCACAAAACACCGGGGAGCTGTTTTTT. Protein sequence: CASRYGAQNTGELFF.

This chain links TRBV5-4 with TRBJ1-3, with TRBD1 matching 9 bases. Germline loops: CDR1 SGHNT, CDR2 YYREEE (reference sequence). J lost 5 bases, V lost 4 bases, and 4 bases had no gene match. The CDR3 contains 14 residues. The DNA of the CDR3 is TGTGCCAGCAGCGCGGGACAGGGAAGAAACACCATATATTTT. It codes for CASSAGQGRNTIYF.

The V and J genes are TRBV11-2 and TRBJ1-1; no clear D gene. Germline V gives CDR1 SGHAT, CDR2 FQNNGV. This CDR3 spans 13 amino acids. The ends were cut back, 1 base at V and 7 bases at J, with 10 bases in the middle. This CDR3 reads CASSLVAIHEAFF. The CDR3, as DNA: TGTGCCAGCAGCTTAGTAGCCATCCATGAAGCTTTCTTT.

J is TRBJ1-1 and V is TRBV7-2; maybe TRBD1 (5 bases). The CDR3 is 16 amino acids. Germline CDR1 and CDR2: SGHTA and FQGNSA. The V end lost 2 bases, the J end lost 4 bases, and 17 bases lay between the germline ends. CDR3 coding DNA: TGTGCCAGCAGCTTATCCGACAGTTGGTTCGCCACTGAAGCTTTCTTT. This gives the protein CASSLSDSWFATEAFF. The full variable domain, rest sourced from reference TRBV7-2 and TRBJ1-1, is GAGVSQSPSNKVTEKGKDVELRCDPISGHTALYWYRQSLGQGLEFLIYFQGNSAPDKSGLPSDRFSAERTGGSVSTLTIQRTQQEDSAVYLCASSLSDSWFATEAFFGQGTRLTVV.

The chain carries TRBV5-1 and TRBJ1-1; TRBD1 aligns across 8 bases. This CDR3 has 15 residues. Germline loops: CDR1 SGHRS, CDR2 YFSETQ. The trim removed 4 bases at V and 6 bases at J, leaving 11 bases unmatched. The CDR3 nucleotides read TGCGCCAGCAGCCAAGCAGGGGGCGGTACGGCTGAAGCTTTCTTT. Translating it yields CASSQAGGGTAEAFF.

The genes are TRBV7-2 and TRBJ1-1; 8 positions agree with TRBD1. The V gene end was trimmed by 4 bases and the J gene end by 5 bases; junction bases not matched to a gene: 9. In germline, CDR1 is SGHTA, CDR2 FQGNSA. This CDR3 has 15 amino acids. The CDR3 nucleotides are TGTGCCAGCAGCTGGACAGGGATGATTAATACTGAAGCTTTCTTT. This codes for CASSWTGMINTEAFF.

This clone was observed a single time. The CDR3 reads CASKSQGVNEQYF. The CDR3, as DNA: TGTGCCAGCAAGTCCCAGGGCGTCAACGAGCAGTACTTC. This chain links TRBV2 with TRBJ2-7; TRBD1 might be the D (5 bases). Germline V gene data show CDR1 as SNHLY and CDR2 as FYNNEI. The CDR3 runs to 13 residues. Trimming cost V 7 bases and J 5 bases, with 15 bases left between them.

The gene calls are TRBV7-2 and TRBJ2-1; 9 bases are a match to TRBD2. The junction had 8 bases not matched to a gene; V was cut back by 0 bases and J by 8 bases. Germline V lookup: CDR1 SGHTA, CDR2 FQGNSA. There are 16 residues in the CDR3. CDR3 DNA: TGTGCCAGCAGCTTAGCCCAGGGCGGGAGGGCGTATGAGCAGTTCTTC. Its translation: CASSLAQGGRAYEQFF. Using reference TRBV7-2 and TRBJ2-1 for the parts outside the CDR3, the full variable domain is GAGVSQSPSNKVTEKGKDVELRCDPISGHTALYWYRQSLGQGLEFLIYFQGNSAPDKSGLPSDRFSAERTGGSVSTLTIQRTQQEDSAVYLCASSLAQGGRAYEQFFGPGTRLTVL.

The rearrangement joins TRBV29-1 to TRBJ1-2; 7 bases line up with TRBD1. CDR1 is SQVTM and CDR2 is ANQGSEA in the germline V gene. The ends lost 5 bases at V and 7 bases at J; junction bases unmatched: 10. The CDR3 sequence is 13 residues long. This chain's CDR3 is CSVFPDRWGGYTF. DNA of the CDR3: TGCAGCGTTTTCCCGGACAGGTGGGGTGGCTACACCTTC.

CDR3 residues: CASKRTGGTDTQYF. For the CDR3, the DNA is TGTGCCAGTAAGAGGACAGGGGGCACAGATACGCAGTATTTT. V usage is TRBV19 and J usage is TRBJ2-3, with TRBD1 identical over 9 bases. Germline CDR1 reads LNHDA; CDR2 reads SQIVND (reference sequence). CDR3 length equals 14 residues. The ends lost 7 bases at V and 1 base at J; junction bases unmatched: 3.

The rearrangement links TRBV20-1 to TRBJ2-5; D ambiguous. The CDR3 has 10 residues. Trimming shortened V by 4 bases and J by 4 bases, and 4 bases separated the two germline ends. Germline V gives CDR1 DFQATT, CDR2 SNEGSKA (reference sequence). Here the CDR3 DNA reads TGCAGTGCTACGGGAGAGACCCAGTACTTC. Translation: CSATGETQYF.

The CDR3 DNA reads TGTGCCAGCAGCCCAACACGGGACTTAGAGACCCAGTACTTC. Encoded protein: CASSPTRDLETQYF. The chain is built from TRBV4-2 and TRBJ2-5; D might be TRBD2 (6 bases). Trimming shortened V by 4 bases and J by 4 bases, and 13 bases separated the two germline ends. CDR3 length: 14 residues. Germline lookup yields CDR1 LGHNA and CDR2 YNFKEQ.

The chain couples TRBV20-1 to TRBJ2-3, with D hard to call. Per germline, CDR1 DFQATT and CDR2 SNEGSKA (reference sequence). The V end lost 5 bases, the J end lost 4 bases, and 7 bases lay between the germline ends. The CDR3 sequence is 11 residues long. As DNA, the CDR3 is TGCAGTGCTGATAAAGCAGATACGCAGTATTTT. As protein: CSADKADTQYF.

J is TRBJ2-2 and V is TRBV2, with D unclear. V was clipped by 3 bases and J by 0 bases, with 8 bases between them. Per germline, CDR1 SNHLY and CDR2 FYNNEI. The CDR3 extends over 15 amino acids. In nucleotides, the CDR3 is TGTGCCAGCAGTGAGGGTACAGCGAACACCGGGGAGCTGTTTTTT. Translated, it gives CASSEGTANTGELFF.